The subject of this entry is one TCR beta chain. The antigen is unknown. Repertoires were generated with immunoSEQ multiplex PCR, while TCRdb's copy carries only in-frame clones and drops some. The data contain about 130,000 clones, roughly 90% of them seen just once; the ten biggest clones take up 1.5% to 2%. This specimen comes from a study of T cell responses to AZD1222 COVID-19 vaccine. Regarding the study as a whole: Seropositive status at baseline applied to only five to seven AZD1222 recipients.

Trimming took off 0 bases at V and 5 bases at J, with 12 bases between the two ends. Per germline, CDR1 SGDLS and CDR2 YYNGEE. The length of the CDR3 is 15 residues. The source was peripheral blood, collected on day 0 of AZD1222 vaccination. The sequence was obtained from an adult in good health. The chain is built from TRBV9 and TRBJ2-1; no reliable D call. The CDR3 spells CASSVGPLINNEQFF. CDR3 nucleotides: TGTGCCAGCAGCGTAGGGCCTCTGATAAACAATGAGCAGTTCTTC.